The following is a T cell receptor (beta chain) sequence with its context. The entry originates in a study of blood T cell repertoires in COVID-19. Overall study: Acute-phase and convalescent COVID-19 samples originated in the United States, Italy and Spain. T cells, B-cell-depleted T cells, or PBMCs provided the cDNA or gDNA that served as material.

Germline CDR1 reads SGDLS; CDR2 reads YYNGEE. V lost 0 bases to trimming and J lost 2 bases, with 14 bases between them. This CDR3 contains 17 residues. In the authors' workflow: Reference gene primers were amplified, and this amplification served to estimate nucleated cell counts. The assay was immunoSEQ multiplex PCR, and TCRdb's table has in-frame clones only and misses some. Clone size and the V and J calls come from that table; the DNA yielded D and trimming. The sample holds approximately 130,000 clones, 83% seen once. This TCR was sampled from an elderly man with active or convalescent COVID-19. V and J are TRBV9 and TRBJ1-4; no reliable D call. The sequencing sample was made of peripheral blood. CDR3 sequence reads: CASSVAAGKATNEKLFF. The CDR3, as DNA: TGTGCCAGCAGCGTAGCGGCAGGCAAGGCGACTAATGAAAAACTGTTTTTT.